The clone carrying this TCR beta chain was seen more than once but under ten times. Its specificity is unknown. The library was built from about 370 ng RNA with molecular barcoded adaptors for alpha/delta and beta/gamma chains. TCRdb used MiXCR to reprocess the reads, holding one entry per CDR3 protein. In the table there are about 57,000 distinct CDR3 sequences, more than 20% of which are singletons. V gave up 4 bases and J gave up 5 bases; unmatched junction bases: 9. Germline CDR1 reads MGHRA; CDR2 reads YSYEKL. CDR3 length equals 16 residues. The sample is drawn from a study of read filtering for tumor transcriptome and immune sequencing. Study details: By R-ISS, stages I, II and III held 8, 16 and 7 patients.

General observations from the study: Around 80% of IR-seq clonotypes had a single read, yet these held about 3.4% of reads. Without single-read clonotypes, shared clonotype proportions correlated more between IR-seq and RNA-seq.

The receptor was isolated from a donor aged 40 or older with multiple myeloma. Input material: a population of CD138-negative cells sorted from bone marrow. This rearrangement joins TRBV4-1 to TRBJ2-2, with 8 bases aligning to TRBD1. Here the CDR3 reads CASSRTGQGGTGELFF. The CDR3 nucleotides read TGCGCCAGCAGCCGAACCGGACAGGGTGGAACCGGGGAGCTGTTTTTT.